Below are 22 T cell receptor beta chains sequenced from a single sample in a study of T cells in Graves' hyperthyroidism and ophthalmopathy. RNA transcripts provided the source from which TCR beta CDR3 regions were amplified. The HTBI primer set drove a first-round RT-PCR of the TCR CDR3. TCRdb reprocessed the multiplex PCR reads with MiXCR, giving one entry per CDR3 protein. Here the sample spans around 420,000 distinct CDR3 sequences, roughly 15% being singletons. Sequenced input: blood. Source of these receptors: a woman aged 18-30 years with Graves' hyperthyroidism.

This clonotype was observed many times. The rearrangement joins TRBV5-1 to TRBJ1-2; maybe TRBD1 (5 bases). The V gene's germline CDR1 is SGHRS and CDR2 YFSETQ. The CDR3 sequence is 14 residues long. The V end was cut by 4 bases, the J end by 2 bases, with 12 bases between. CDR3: CASSRGTTNYGYTF. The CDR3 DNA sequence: TGCGCCAGCAGCCGGGGGACTACGAACTATGGCTACACCTTC.

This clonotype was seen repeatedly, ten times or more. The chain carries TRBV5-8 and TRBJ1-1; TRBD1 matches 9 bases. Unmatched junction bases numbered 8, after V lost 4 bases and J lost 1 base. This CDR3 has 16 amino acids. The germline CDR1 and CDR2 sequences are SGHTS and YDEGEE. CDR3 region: CASSRDRDRGNTEAFF. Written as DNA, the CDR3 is TGTGCCAGCAGCCGGGACAGGGATAGAGGGAACACTGAAGCTTTCTTT.

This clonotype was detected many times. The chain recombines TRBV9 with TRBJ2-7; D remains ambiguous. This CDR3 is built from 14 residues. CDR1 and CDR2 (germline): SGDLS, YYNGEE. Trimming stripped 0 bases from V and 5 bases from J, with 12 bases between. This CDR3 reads CASSVDPDGDEQYF. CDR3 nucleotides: TGTGCCAGCAGCGTAGACCCGGACGGTGACGAGCAGTACTTC.

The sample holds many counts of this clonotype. In DNA form, the CDR3 reads TGTGCCAGCAGACTGTCCGACAGTTACGAGCAGTACTTC. Translated, it gives CASRLSDSYEQYF. V is TRBV12-3 or TRBV12-4 and J is TRBJ2-7; tentatively, D is TRBD1 (5 bases). The CDR3 is made up of 13 amino acids. Trimming left V 6 bases short and J 4 bases short, with 13 bases between.

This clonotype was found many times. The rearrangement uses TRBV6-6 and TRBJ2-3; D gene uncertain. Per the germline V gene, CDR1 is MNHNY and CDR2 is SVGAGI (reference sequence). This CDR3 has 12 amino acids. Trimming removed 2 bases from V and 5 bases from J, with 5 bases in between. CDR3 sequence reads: CASSYGEDTQYF. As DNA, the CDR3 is TGTGCCAGCAGTTACGGCGAAGATACGCAGTATTTT.

The CDR3 DNA is TGCAGTGCATCCGGGACAGGGATTCACAATGAGCAGTTCTTC. This sequence encodes CSASGTGIHNEQFF. The rearrangement joins TRBV20-1 to TRBJ2-1, with 9 bases fitting TRBD1. J gave up 5 bases and V 6 bases, and 8 bases lay outside the gene matches. Germline CDR1 DFQATT, CDR2 SNEGSKA (reference sequence). CDR3 length: 14 residues.

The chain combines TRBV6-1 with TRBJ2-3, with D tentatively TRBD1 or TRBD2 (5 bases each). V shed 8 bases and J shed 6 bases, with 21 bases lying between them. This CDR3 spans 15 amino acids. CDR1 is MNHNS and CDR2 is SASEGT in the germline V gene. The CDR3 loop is CASANTGTSWDTQYF. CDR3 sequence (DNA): TGTGCCAGCGCAAACACCGGGACCTCATGGGATACGCAGTATTTT.

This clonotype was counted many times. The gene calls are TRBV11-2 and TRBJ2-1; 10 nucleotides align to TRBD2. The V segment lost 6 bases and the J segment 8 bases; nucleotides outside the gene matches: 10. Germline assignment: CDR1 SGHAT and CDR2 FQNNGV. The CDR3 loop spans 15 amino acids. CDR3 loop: CASSPDRLAGYEQFF. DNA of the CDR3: TGTGCCAGCAGTCCCGACAGACTAGCGGGTTATGAGCAGTTCTTC.

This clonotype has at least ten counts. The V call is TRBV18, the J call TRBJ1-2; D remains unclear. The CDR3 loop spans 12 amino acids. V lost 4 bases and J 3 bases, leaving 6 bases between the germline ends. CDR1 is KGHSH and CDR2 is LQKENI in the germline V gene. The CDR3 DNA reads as TGTGCCAGCTCACGACGGGACTATGGCTACACCTTC. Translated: CASSRRDYGYTF.

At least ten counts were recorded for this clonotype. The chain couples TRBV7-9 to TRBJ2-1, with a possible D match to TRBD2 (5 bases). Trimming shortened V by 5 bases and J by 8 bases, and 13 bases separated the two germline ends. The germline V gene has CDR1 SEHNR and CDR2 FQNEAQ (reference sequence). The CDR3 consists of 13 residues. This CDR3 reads CASSARAFDEQFF. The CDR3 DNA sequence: TGTGCCAGCAGCGCGAGGGCATTTGATGAGCAGTTCTTC.

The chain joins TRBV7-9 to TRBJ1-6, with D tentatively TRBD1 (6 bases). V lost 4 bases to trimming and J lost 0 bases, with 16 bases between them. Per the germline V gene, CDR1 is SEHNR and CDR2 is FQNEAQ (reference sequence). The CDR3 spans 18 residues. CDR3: CASSSQGLKSSYNSPLHF. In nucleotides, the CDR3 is TGTGCCAGCAGCTCACAGGGTCTCAAGAGCTCCTATAATTCACCCCTCCACTTT.

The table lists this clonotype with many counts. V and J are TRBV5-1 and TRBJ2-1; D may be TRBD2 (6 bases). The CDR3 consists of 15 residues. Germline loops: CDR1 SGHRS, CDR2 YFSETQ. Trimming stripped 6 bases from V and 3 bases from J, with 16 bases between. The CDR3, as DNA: TGCGCCAGCACCCTATCCACCGGGGGCTACAATGAGCAGTTCTTC. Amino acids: CASTLSTGGYNEQFF.

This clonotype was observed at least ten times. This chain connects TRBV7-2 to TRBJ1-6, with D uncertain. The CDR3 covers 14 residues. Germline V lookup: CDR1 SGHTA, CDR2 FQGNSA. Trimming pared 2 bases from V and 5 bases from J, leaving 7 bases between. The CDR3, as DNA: TGTGCCAGCAGCTTAAAACAGAATAATTCACCCCTCCACTTT. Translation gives CASSLKQNNSPLHF.

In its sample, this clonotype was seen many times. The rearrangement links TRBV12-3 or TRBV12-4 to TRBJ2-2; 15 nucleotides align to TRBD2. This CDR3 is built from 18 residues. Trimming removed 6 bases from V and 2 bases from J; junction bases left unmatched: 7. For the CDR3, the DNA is TGTGCCAGCAGCCGCGGGACTAGCGGGGGGCCTAACACCGGGGAGCTGTTTTTT. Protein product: CASSRGTSGGPNTGELFF.

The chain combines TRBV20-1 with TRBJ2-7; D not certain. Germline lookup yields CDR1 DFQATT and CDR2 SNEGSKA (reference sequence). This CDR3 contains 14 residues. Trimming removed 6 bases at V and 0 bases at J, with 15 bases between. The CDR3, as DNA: TGCAGTGCCCGAGGTACTGGCGCCTCCTACGAGCAGTACTTC. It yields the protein CSARGTGASYEQYF.

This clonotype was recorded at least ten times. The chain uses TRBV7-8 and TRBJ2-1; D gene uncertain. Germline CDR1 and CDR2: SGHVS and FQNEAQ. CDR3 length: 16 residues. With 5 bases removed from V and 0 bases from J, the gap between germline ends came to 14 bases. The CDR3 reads CASSLAPTSSYNEQFF. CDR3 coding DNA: TGTGCCAGCAGCCTCGCCCCAACGAGCTCCTACAATGAGCAGTTCTTC.

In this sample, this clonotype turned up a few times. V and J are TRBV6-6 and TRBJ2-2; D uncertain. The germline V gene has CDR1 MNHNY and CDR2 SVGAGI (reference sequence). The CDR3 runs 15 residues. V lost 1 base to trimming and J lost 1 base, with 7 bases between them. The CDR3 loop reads CASSYWAGNTGELFF. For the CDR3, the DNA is TGTGCCAGCAGTTACTGGGCAGGGAACACCGGGGAGCTGTTTTTT.

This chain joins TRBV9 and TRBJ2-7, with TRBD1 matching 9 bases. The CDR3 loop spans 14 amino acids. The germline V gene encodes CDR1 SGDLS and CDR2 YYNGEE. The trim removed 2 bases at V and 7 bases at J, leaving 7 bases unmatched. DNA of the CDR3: TGTGCCAGCAGCGTCGGGACAGGGCTCGGGGAGCAGTACTTC. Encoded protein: CASSVGTGLGEQYF.

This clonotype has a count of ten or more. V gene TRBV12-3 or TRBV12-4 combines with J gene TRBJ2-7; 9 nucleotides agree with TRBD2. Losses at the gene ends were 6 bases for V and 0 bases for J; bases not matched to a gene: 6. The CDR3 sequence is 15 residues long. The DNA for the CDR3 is TGTGCCAGCAGACCGAGCGGGAGGCTCTCCTACGAGCAGTACTTC. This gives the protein CASRPSGRLSYEQYF.

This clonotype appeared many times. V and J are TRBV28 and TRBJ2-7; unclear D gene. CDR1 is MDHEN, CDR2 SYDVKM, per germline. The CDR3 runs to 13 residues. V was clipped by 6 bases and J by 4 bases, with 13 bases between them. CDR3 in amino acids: CASSPSQKYEQYF. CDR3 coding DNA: TGTGCCAGCAGCCCCAGCCAGAAATACGAGCAGTACTTC.

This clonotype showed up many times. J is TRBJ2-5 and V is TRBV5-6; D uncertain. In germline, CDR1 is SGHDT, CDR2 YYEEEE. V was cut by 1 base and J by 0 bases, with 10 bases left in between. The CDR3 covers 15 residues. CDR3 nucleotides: TGTGCCAGCAGCTTGATTCTGCCAGACCAAGAGACCCAGTACTTC. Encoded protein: CASSLILPDQETQYF.

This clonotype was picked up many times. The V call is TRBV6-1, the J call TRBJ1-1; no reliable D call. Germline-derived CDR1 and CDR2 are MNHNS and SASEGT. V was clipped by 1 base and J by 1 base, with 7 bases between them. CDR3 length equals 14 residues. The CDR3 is CASSEETGNTEAFF. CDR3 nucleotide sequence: TGTGCCAGCAGTGAAGAAACGGGGAACACTGAAGCTTTCTTT.